This T cell receptor beta chain was recovered during a study of T cells in Graves' hyperthyroidism and ophthalmopathy. CDR3 length: 18 residues. V was pared by 4 bases and J by 5 bases, with 10 bases of the junction left unmatched. Germline-derived CDR1 and CDR2 are KGHDR and SFDVKD. Broader study findings: Most expanded thyroid clonotypes above 0.001 recurred in blood.

RNA transcripts were the template for amplifying TCR beta CDR3 regions. First-round RT-PCR of the TCR CDR3 relied on the HTBI primer set. TCRdb recomputed calls from the multiplex PCR reads with MiXCR, one row per CDR3 protein. The table shows approximately 400,000 distinct CDR3 sequences, with approximately 25% occurring only once. For the diagnoses, clinical symptoms, serum thyroxine and TRAb, thyroid ultrasound and orbital computed tomography were used. With respect to this clonotype: Its antigen is not known.

This clonotype was sampled from a man in his fifties or sixties with Graves' hyperthyroidism. The chain employs TRBV24-1 and TRBJ2-1, with 13 positions matching TRBD2. Specimen: blood. The CDR3 nucleotides read TGTGCCACCAGTGAATATACTGGACTAGCGGGAGTTAACAATGAGCAGTTCTTC. Its translation is CATSEYTGLAGVNNEQFF.